What follows are 26 T cell receptor beta chains derived from one specimen sequenced in a study of shared clonotypes between healthy human individuals. The table came from immunoSEQ multiplex PCR; TCRdb's copy has only in-frame clones and leaves some out. The sample lists 110,000 or so clones, more than 65% occurring once. Sequenced input: memory CD8+ T cells sorted from blood. Noted subset: CD45RO+ cells pooled with CCR7-negative TemRA cells. The receptors originated from a young woman in good health.

The rearrangement uses TRBV7-9 and TRBJ2-1; 13 bases fit TRBD2. CDR3 length: 18 residues. The junction had 11 bases not matched to a gene; V was cut back by 5 bases and J by 4 bases. Germline CDR1 and CDR2: SEHNR and FQNEAQ (reference sequence). CDR3 nucleotides: TGTGCCAGCAGCCCCCGGACTAGCGGGAGAGGCTTTTACAATGAGCAGTTCTTC. It translates to CASSPRTSGRGFYNEQFF. Supplemented by reference TRBV7-9 and TRBJ2-1, the full variable domain reads DTGVSQNPRHKITKRGQNVTFRCDPISEHNRLYWYRQTLGQGPEFLTYFQNEAQLEKSRLLSDRFSAERPKGSFSTLEIQRTEQGDSAMYLCASSPRTSGRGFYNEQFFGPGTRLTVL.

This clone was detected only once. The J gene is TRBJ2-1, the V gene TRBV7-9; 7 bases are shared with TRBD2. Germline V CDR1 and CDR2: SEHNR, FQNEAQ (reference sequence). J lost 4 bases, V lost 5 bases, and 11 bases had no gene match. This CDR3 has 16 amino acids. The DNA of the CDR3 is TGTGCCAGCAGCCCCACGGGCGGGAGCGCTTACAATGAGCAGTTCTTC. Protein sequence: CASSPTGGSAYNEQFF.

The genes are TRBV29-1 and TRBJ2-7; a weak D match, TRBD2 (6 bases). V was shortened by 7 bases and J by 2 bases, with 15 bases between the two germline ends. Per the germline V gene, CDR1 is SQVTM and CDR2 is ANQGSEA. There are 13 residues in the CDR3. The CDR3 is CSATLANAYEQYF. In nucleotides, the CDR3 is TGCAGCGCAACACTAGCAAACGCCTACGAGCAGTACTTC.

This clone was observed at least ten times. The chain employs TRBV28 and TRBJ2-2; D might be TRBD2 (6 bases). There are 14 residues in the CDR3. Trimming shortened V by 3 bases and J by 6 bases, and 11 bases separated the two germline ends. The germline V gene encodes CDR1 MDHEN and CDR2 SYDVKM. The CDR3 nucleotides are TGTGCCAGCAGTTTCGCCCTAGCGTCCGGGGAGCTGTTTTTT. Translation: CASSFALASGELFF.

The gene calls are TRBV7-9 and TRBJ1-5, with D perhaps matching TRBD1 (5 bases). Per germline, CDR1 SEHNR and CDR2 FQNEAQ (reference sequence). CDR3 length: 15 residues. V was trimmed by 2 bases and J by 6 bases, leaving 14 bases between them. CDR3 sequence: CASSLHQGPSQPQHF. The CDR3 bases are TGTGCCAGCAGCTTACACCAGGGCCCATCTCAGCCCCAGCATTTT.

The gene calls are TRBV6-5 and TRBJ2-1, with D tentatively TRBD2 (5 bases). Trimming took off 0 bases at V and 9 bases at J, with 9 bases between the two ends. Germline V gene sequence: CDR1 MNHEY, CDR2 SVGAGI. CDR3 length: 13 residues. CDR3 sequence (DNA): TGTGCCAGCAGTTACTCGATTGGGAGTGAGCAGTTCTTC. The encoded protein is CASSYSIGSEQFF.

CDR3 in DNA: TGTGCCAGCAGAGGACTAGCGGGAGATCGAGAGACCCAGTACTTC. Its protein product is CASRGLAGDRETQYF. The chain uses TRBV2 and TRBJ2-5; 13 bases map to TRBD2. The CDR3 spans 15 residues. The V segment lost 6 bases and the J segment 4 bases; nucleotides outside the gene matches: 5. Per germline, CDR1 SNHLY and CDR2 FYNNEI.

The V gene is TRBV5-1, the J gene TRBJ2-7; D possibly corresponds to TRBD2 (5 bases). The CDR3 loop spans 16 amino acids. The germline gives CDR1 SGHRS, CDR2 YFSETQ. Trimming pared 1 base from V and 1 base from J, leaving 15 bases between. CDR3 bases: TGCGCCAGCAGCTTGTTTGGCGGCGGGCATTCCTACGAGCAGTACTTC. It is translated as CASSLFGGGHSYEQYF. The entire variable domain, with the rest obtained from reference TRBV5-1 and TRBJ2-7, is as follows: KAGVTQTPRYLIKTRGQQVTLSCSPISGHRSVSWYQQTPGQGLQFLFEYFSETQRNKGNFPGRFSGRQFSNSRSEMNVSTLELGDSALYLCASSLFGGGHSYEQYFGPGTRLTVT.

This chain links TRBV18 with TRBJ2-7; D is unresolved. Looked up from germline, CDR1 is KGHSH and CDR2 is LQKENI. The V and J ends lost 6 bases and 2 bases respectively, with 8 bases between them. The CDR3 is made up of 12 amino acids. CDR3 sequence (DNA): TGTGCCAGCTCCCCGCAGGCCTACGAGCAGTACTTC. It is translated as CASSPQAYEQYF.

The chain recombines TRBV7-5 with TRBJ1-6; whether TRBD1, the table's D call, matches the DNA was not checked. TRBV7-5 is deemed a pseudogene. The CDR3 covers 15 residues. CDR3 in amino acids: CVRSSPGQWNSPLHF. The CDR3 region has the DNA TGTGTCAGAAGCTCGCCGGGACAGTGGAATTCACCCCTCCACTTT.

The chain carries TRBV14 and TRBJ2-1; 9 nucleotides agree with TRBD2. This CDR3 is 15 amino acids long. The V gene's germline CDR1 is SGHDN and CDR2 FVKESK. V gave up 6 bases and J gave up 6 bases; unmatched junction bases: 9. The CDR3 DNA reads as TGTGCCAGCAGTCTCCTGGCGGGAGGGCGCAATGAGCAGTTCTTC. Amino acid sequence: CASSLLAGGRNEQFF.

This clone was found a few times. V and J are TRBV28 and TRBJ2-6, with 8 bases that match TRBD2. This CDR3 has 16 amino acids. Germline V gene data show CDR1 as MDHEN and CDR2 as SYDVKM. With 11 bases clipped from V and 1 base from J, the junction kept 10 bases outside the gene matches. The CDR3 sequence is CAVNSGALSGANVLTF. The CDR3 DNA is TGTGCCGTCAATAGCGGGGCGCTATCTGGGGCCAACGTCCTGACTTTC.

The V gene is TRBV10-3, the J gene TRBJ2-7, with D maybe TRBD1 (5 bases). Trimming stripped 10 bases from V and 5 bases from J, with 21 bases between. CDR3 length equals 14 residues. The V gene's germline CDR1 is ENHRY and CDR2 SYGVKD. CDR3 loop: CANSETVGVHEQYF. The DNA of the CDR3 is TGTGCCAACTCAGAGACAGTCGGTGTCCACGAGCAGTACTTC.

The rearrangement links TRBV28 to TRBJ1-4; D gene uncertain. There are 10 residues in the CDR3. Trimming removed 10 bases from V and 8 bases from J, with 8 bases in between. CDR1 MDHEN and CDR2 SYDVKM come from the germline V gene. Here the CDR3 reads CANSREKLFF. CDR3 coding DNA: TGTGCCAATTCGAGGGAAAAACTGTTTTTT. The complete variable domain, with remaining parts taken from reference TRBV28 and TRBJ1-4, reads DVKVTQSSRYLVKRTGEKVFLECVQDMDHENMFWYRQDPGLGLRLIYFSYDVKMKEKGDIPEGYSVSREKKERFSLILESASTNQTSMYLCANSREKLFFGSGTQLSVL.

This clone was counted ten times or more. V usage is TRBV19 and J usage is TRBJ2-1; D is unresolved. The CDR3 runs to 14 residues. The germline V and J ends were trimmed by 3 bases and 5 bases, with 11 bases remaining between them. The germline V gene has CDR1 LNHDA and CDR2 SQIVND (reference sequence). CDR3 sequence reads: CASSIWGGDNEQFF. As DNA, the CDR3 is TGTGCCAGTAGTATCTGGGGTGGGGACAATGAGCAGTTCTTC.

The V gene is TRBV28, the J gene TRBJ2-5; 7 bases line up with TRBD2. This CDR3 is built from 18 residues. Germline V gene data show CDR1 as MDHEN and CDR2 as SYDVKM. J lost 2 bases, V lost 3 bases, and 15 bases had no gene match. CDR3 protein: CASSFLLAGAVLQETQYF. The DNA of the CDR3 is TGTGCCAGCAGTTTCTTGCTCGCGGGAGCTGTCCTTCAAGAGACCCAGTACTTC.

The sample holds one count of this clone. Given a far larger clone just one base away, this is likely a sequencing read error. Other DNA sequences in this sample translate to the same CDR3. V usage is TRBV7-4 and J usage is TRBJ1-2; D gene uncertain. This CDR3 region has 16 residues. CDR1 and CDR2 (germline): SGHVT, SQSDAQ. CDR3 loop: CASSQNPTTDDAGYTF. The CDR3 nucleotides are TGCGCCAGCAGCCAAAACCCGACGACGGACGACGCCGGCTACACCTTC.

J is TRBJ2-1 and V is TRBV19; 11 bases agree with TRBD2. V trimming: 5 bases; J trimming: 2 bases; junction bases outside the gene matches: 5. The germline V gene has CDR1 LNHDA and CDR2 SQIVND (reference sequence). The CDR3 totals 16 residues. The CDR3 reads CASSSQTSGTYNEQFF. CDR3 sequence (DNA): TGTGCCAGTAGTTCACAGACTAGCGGGACCTACAATGAGCAGTTCTTC.

Only a few counts were recorded for this clone. The gene calls are TRBV11-2 and TRBJ2-1; D not certain. Germline CDR1 reads SGHAT; CDR2 reads FQNNGV. Trimming removed 0 bases at V and 0 bases at J, with 6 bases between. CDR3 length: 15 residues. CDR3 coding DNA: TGTGCCAGCAGCTTAGACGGTAGCTCCTACAATGAGCAGTTCTTC. This codes for CASSLDGSSYNEQFF.

This clone was seen ten or more times. The chain has TRBV6-4 and TRBJ2-2; 10 bases match TRBD1. Trimming cost V 0 bases and J 3 bases; bases outside gene matches: 1. Germline V gene lookup returns CDR1 MRHNA and CDR2 SNTAGT. The CDR3 length is 16 residues. CDR3 sequence reads: CASSDSGTGDTGELFF. In nucleotides, the CDR3 is TGTGCCAGCAGTGACTCGGGGACAGGGGACACCGGGGAGCTGTTTTTT.

The chain combines TRBV4-1 with TRBJ2-7; D call uncertain. The length of the CDR3 is 13 residues. Germline V lookup: CDR1 MGHRA, CDR2 YSYEKL. Trimming left V 2 bases short and J 2 bases short, with 7 bases between. In DNA, the CDR3 is TGCGCCAGCAGCCAACGAGTTACCTACGAGCAGTACTTC. Its protein is CASSQRVTYEQYF.

With respect to this clone: Within the sample, other DNA sequences also encode this same CDR3. The chain recombines TRBV2 with TRBJ2-7; 7 nucleotides align to TRBD1. The CDR3 has 14 amino acids. V gave up 4 bases and J gave up 0 bases; unmatched junction bases: 3. The germline gives CDR1 SNHLY, CDR2 FYNNEI. CDR3 bases: TGTGCCAGCAGTGGGCAGGGGGTCTCCTACGAGCAGTACTTC. This translates into CASSGQGVSYEQYF.

V and J are TRBV18 and TRBJ1-1; TRBD1 is a possible D gene (5 bases). Per the germline V gene, CDR1 is KGHSH and CDR2 is LQKENI. Trimming took off 3 bases at V and 1 base at J, with 15 bases between the two ends. This CDR3 spans 16 amino acids. The CDR3 protein is CASSPYDSGGNTEAFF. CDR3 DNA: TGTGCCAGCTCACCCTATGACAGCGGGGGGAACACTGAAGCTTTCTTT.

This clone was seen just once. The V call is TRBV13, the J call TRBJ2-1; maybe TRBD1 (5 bases). CDR3 length: 13 residues. Germline lookup yields CDR1 PRHDT and CDR2 FYEKMQ (reference sequence). The V end was cut by 4 bases, the J end by 5 bases, with 9 bases between. CDR3 sequence reads: CASSSPRDNEQFF. CDR3 coding DNA: TGTGCCAGCAGCTCGCCCAGGGACAATGAGCAGTTCTTC.

This rearrangement joins TRBV13 to TRBJ2-7; 9 nucleotides line up with TRBD1. This CDR3 spans 20 amino acids. With V trimmed by 3 bases and J by 7 bases, 25 bases remained unmatched. Germline values: CDR1 PRHDT, CDR2 FYEKMQ (reference sequence). As DNA, the CDR3 is TGTGCCAGCAGCTTTGACTCCAATCGGGACAGGGAGTTTGTATCGGTGGAGCAGTACTTC. Translation gives CASSFDSNRDREFVSVEQYF.

CDR3 DNA: TGTGCCAGCAGCCGAGGGCCGGAAGAGACCCAGTACTTC. The encoded protein is CASSRGPEETQYF. V and J are TRBV6-5 and TRBJ2-5; D may be TRBD2 (5 bases). The germline CDR1 and CDR2 sequences are MNHEY and SVGAGI. V dropped 6 bases and J dropped 3 bases, with 11 bases sitting between them. This CDR3 contains 13 residues.